The 16 T cell receptor beta chains reported below all come from one sample, sequenced in a study of monozygotic twins with inflammatory bowel disease. Reprocessing the 5' RACE reads, TCRdb reports a single entry for every CDR3 protein and omits DNA. This sample's table has approximately 380,000 distinct CDR3 sequences. The sample was blood. Source of these receptors: a human donor with ulcerative colitis or Crohn's disease, or a healthy co-twin of an affected twin (not recorded which).

This chain joins TRBV6-1 and TRBJ2-2; the TCRdb D gene call, TRBD1, has no DNA to confirm it. Germline loops: CDR1 MNHNS, CDR2 SASEGT. This CDR3 spans 18 amino acids. The CDR3 loop reads CASSPPGGQGVLAGELFF.

The chain is built from TRBV5-1 and TRBJ2-7. The CDR3 spans 15 residues. Germline assignment: CDR1 SGHRS and CDR2 YFSETQ. The CDR3 loop is CASRPRGVNTYEQYF.

The gene calls are TRBV5-1 and TRBJ1-4; the TCRdb call, TRBD1, lacks DNA for checking. The germline gives CDR1 SGHRS, CDR2 YFSETQ. The length of the CDR3 is 17 residues. The CDR3 reads CASSLAGRQLRYEKLFF.

V gene TRBV6-5 combines with J gene TRBJ2-7. The CDR3 is made up of 16 amino acids. Germline V gene data show CDR1 as MNHEY and CDR2 as SVGAGI. The CDR3 reads CASSYSTYQSSYEQYF.

The chain links TRBV9 to TRBJ2-7; lacking DNA, the TRBD1 call made by TCRdb goes unchecked. The germline V gene encodes CDR1 SGDLS and CDR2 YYNGEE. The CDR3 runs to 15 residues. CDR3: CASSLSTGGKDEQYF.

The chain joins TRBV27 to TRBJ2-3; TCRdb reports TRBD2, a call that lacks DNA to check it against. This CDR3 is 16 amino acids long. Germline lookup yields CDR1 MNHEY and CDR2 SMNVEV (reference sequence). This chain's CDR3 is CASSLKSSGGVYTQYF.

The chain employs TRBV12-5 and TRBJ2-1; the TRBD1 assignment by TCRdb is unverifiable without DNA. CDR1 and CDR2 (germline): LGHNT, FRNRAP. This CDR3 spans 13 amino acids. CDR3 sequence reads: CASGSGFYNEQFF.

The chain joins TRBV6-1 to TRBJ2-2; TCRdb's assignment of TRBD1 cannot be checked, as there is no DNA. From germline, CDR1 is MNHNS and CDR2 SASEGT. CDR3 length: 14 amino acids. CDR3 in amino acids: CASRGDSNTGELFF.

The V call is TRBV11-3, the J call TRBJ2-2; TCRdb outputs TRBD2, but without DNA this stays unchecked. This CDR3 region has 17 residues. The germline CDR1 and CDR2 sequences are SGHNT and YENEEA. The CDR3 loop is CASSRGLAGFQAGELFF.

The gene calls are TRBV30 and TRBJ1-1; no DNA is available, so the TRBD1 call from TCRdb remains unchecked. Germline V gives CDR1 GTSNPN, CDR2 SVGIG (reference sequence). CDR3 length: 17 amino acids. The CDR3 loop reads CAWNSLRTGTGRPEAFF.

V is TRBV4-3 and J is TRBJ2-1; the TCRdb call, TRBD2, lacks DNA for checking. Per the germline V gene, CDR1 is LGHNA and CDR2 is YSLEER. CDR3 size: 15 residues. CDR3 amino acids: CASSQRLAGNNEQFF.

The chain is built from TRBV7-2 and TRBJ2-3; TCRdb designates TRBD2, a call that cannot be tested without DNA. CDR1 and CDR2 from the germline V gene are SGHTA and FQGNSA. This CDR3 region has 15 residues. The CDR3 sequence is CASSSLAGMMYTQYF.

The J gene is TRBJ2-1, the V gene TRBV19; the TCRdb call, TRBD2, lacks DNA for checking. Germline CDR1 and CDR2: LNHDA and SQIVND (reference sequence). The CDR3 is 15 residues long. CDR3 amino acids: CASTVTSGGYNEQFF.

This sequence joins TRBV25-1 and TRBJ2-5. The CDR3 has 15 amino acids. In germline, CDR1 is MGHDK, CDR2 SYGVNS. This CDR3 is CASSEFGPVEETQYF.

The chain couples TRBV20-1 to TRBJ1-1; the D call from TCRdb, TRBD1, cannot be confirmed without DNA. The germline V gene encodes CDR1 DFQATT and CDR2 SNEGSKA (reference sequence). The CDR3 spans 15 residues. The CDR3 is CSAPGRGQANTEAFF.

The chain joins TRBV12-3 or TRBV12-4 to TRBJ1-1; TCRdb selects TRBD1, and the lack of DNA leaves this call unchecked. CDR3 length equals 14 residues. The CDR3: CASSLQGGSTEAFF.